This TCR beta chain was found in a study of blood T cell repertoires in COVID-19. Across the whole study: Specimens from acute and convalescent COVID-19 originated in the United States, Italy and Spain.

Authors' processing steps: Estimation of nucleated cell counts relied on the amplification of reference gene primers. TCRdb keeps only in-frame clones here, not all; method: immunoSEQ multiplex PCR. From that table come the V and J calls and clone size; the DNA was used to work out D and trimming. This sample has about 480,000 clones, with roughly 88% found just once. This clone was seen just once. CDR3 length equals 16 residues. CDR1 and CDR2 (germline): SGHDN, FVKESK. The V end lost 2 bases, the J end lost 0 bases, and 11 bases lay between the germline ends. Sequencing input: PBMCs or T cells enriched from blood (not recorded which). The chain links TRBV14 to TRBJ2-1; D is uncertain. This receptor was identified in a woman aged 40-49 years who had recovered from COVID-19. The CDR3 spells CASSQRIMSSYNEQFF. CDR3 nucleotides: TGTGCCAGCAGCCAACGAATTATGAGCTCCTACAATGAGCAGTTCTTC. Using reference TRBV14 and TRBJ2-1 for the parts outside the CDR3, the full variable domain is EAGVTQFPSHSVIEKGQTVTLRCDPISGHDNLYWYRRVMGKEIKFLLHFVKESKQDESGMPNNRFLAERTGGTYSTLKVQPAELEDSGVYFCASSQRIMSSYNEQFFGPGTRLTVL.